The 10 T cell receptor beta chains listed next were all sequenced from one sample in a study of blood T cells in healthy people across ages. Alongside a J-beta primer mix, a sample-barcoded 5' primer served in a second PCR lasting about 7 to 12 cycles. TCRdb re-called the 5' RACE reads through MiXCR, storing one row per CDR3 protein. This table has 550,000 to 800,000 distinct CDR3 sequences, under 25% appearing once. Sequencing was carried out using blood. These receptors all come from a man between 70 and 80 years old in good health.

In its sample, this clonotype was seen a few times. CDR3 residues: CASLAGVSYNEQFF. The CDR3, as DNA: TGTGCCAGCCTAGCGGGAGTCAGCTACAATGAGCAGTTCTTC. This rearrangement joins TRBV2 to TRBJ2-5; 10 bases fit TRBD2. The DNA end favors TRBJ2-1, so the J call may be wrong. CDR3 length equals 14 residues. Germline assignment: CDR1 SNHLY and CDR2 FYNNEI.

This clonotype was recorded a few times. The chain carries TRBV9 and TRBJ2-2, with unresolved D. Germline V gene lookup returns CDR1 SGDLS and CDR2 YYNGEE. V was trimmed by 1 base and J by 2 bases, leaving 6 bases between them. There are 14 residues in the CDR3. The CDR3 nucleotides are TGTGCCAGCAGCGTACAAGTCAACACCGGGGAGCTGTTTTTT. Translating gives CASSVQVNTGELFF. The full variable domain, in which reference TRBV9 and TRBJ2-2 provide the parts outside the CDR3, is DSGVTQTPKHLITATGQRVTLRCSPRSGDLSVYWYQQSLDQGLQFLIQYYNGEERAKGNILERFSAQQFPDLHSELNLSSLELGDSALYFCASSVQVNTGELFFGEGSRLTVL.

V gene TRBV27 combines with J gene TRBJ2-5; no firm D call. V lost 3 bases and J lost 5, with 10 bases in between. Germline CDR1 MNHEY, CDR2 SMNVEV (reference sequence). The CDR3 length is 13 residues. As DNA, the CDR3 is TGTGCCAGCAGTTTTTCGGTGCGGGAGACCCAGTACTTC. Encoded protein: CASSFSVRETQYF.

The V gene is TRBV3-1, the J gene TRBJ2-5, with TRBD1 matching 9 bases. The last part of the DNA fits TRBJ2-1 better; the J call may be wrong. Per the germline V gene, CDR1 is LGHDT and CDR2 is YNNKEL (reference sequence). The CDR3 runs 17 residues. CDR3: CASSQGTGTGRIGEQFF. DNA for the CDR3: TGTGCCAGCAGCCAAGGGACCGGGACAGGGAGGATCGGTGAGCAGTTCTTC.

The chain carries TRBV2 and TRBJ2-2; possible D gene TRBD1, 6 bases. CDR3 length: 14 residues. The V and J ends lost 9 bases and 5 bases respectively, with 16 bases between them. Germline values: CDR1 SNHLY, CDR2 FYNNEI. The CDR3 loop is CASRWQGRTGELFF. The CDR3 coding sequence is TGTGCCAGTCGATGGCAGGGGCGAACCGGGGAGCTGTTTTTT.

The chain combines TRBV20-1 with TRBJ2-5, with D possibly TRBD2 on 5 matching bases. V was pared by 6 bases and J by 1 base, with 12 bases between. Germline CDR1 DFQATT, CDR2 SNEGSKA (reference sequence). The CDR3 runs 13 residues. CDR3 nucleotide sequence: TGCAGTGCCCCTAGCCCCACCCAAGAGACCCAGTACTTC. It yields the protein CSAPSPTQETQYF.

This clonotype has only a few counts. The chain links TRBV20-1 to TRBJ1-5; D remains ambiguous. The CDR3 loop spans 14 amino acids. V was cut by 0 bases and J by 3 bases, with 9 bases left in between. The germline gives CDR1 DFQATT, CDR2 SNEGSKA (reference sequence). The DNA of the CDR3 is TGCAGTGCTAGAGATACACACTCCAATCAGCCCCAGCATTTT. Translated, it gives CSARDTHSNQPQHF.

This chain connects TRBV6-5 to TRBJ2-2, with 9 nucleotides matching TRBD1. After removal of 2 bases from V and 3 bases from J, the junction contained 1 base not matched to a gene. Looked up from germline, CDR1 is MNHEY and CDR2 is SVGAGI. The CDR3 spans 15 residues. CDR3 sequence: CASSYGTGYTGELFF. The CDR3 DNA reads TGTGCCAGCAGTTACGGGACAGGGTACACCGGGGAGCTGTTTTTT.

V usage is TRBV5-1 and J usage is TRBJ2-2; no firm D call. CDR1 and CDR2 from the germline V gene are SGHRS and YFSETQ. V was shortened by 3 bases and J by 4 bases, with 13 bases between the two germline ends. The CDR3 runs 15 residues. CDR3 sequence (DNA): TGCGCCAGCAGCTCACTAACAACGGGCACCGGGGAGCTGTTTTTT. Encoded protein: CASSSLTTGTGELFF.

The V gene is TRBV4-1, the J gene TRBJ2-7, with 7 bases lining up with TRBD1. V shed 0 bases, J shed 6 bases, and the junction held 5 bases outside the gene matches. CDR1 and CDR2 from the germline V gene are MGHRA and YSYEKL. This CDR3 has 14 amino acids. CDR3 in amino acids: CASSQEDRQVEQYF. CDR3 DNA: TGCGCCAGCAGCCAAGAGGACAGGCAAGTCGAGCAGTACTTC.